This T cell receptor (beta chain) was obtained from a study of blood T cells in healthy people across ages. As regards this clonotype: Its antigen is currently unknown.

For the second PCR, which ran for 7 to 11 cycles, a sample-barcoded 5' primer and a J-beta primer mix were used. A template-switch adaptor with 12 random nucleotides tagged each cDNA molecule. TCRdb recomputed calls from the 5' RACE reads with MiXCR, one row per CDR3 protein. The sample holds approximately 1.5 million distinct CDR3 sequences, about 45% seen once. The ends lost 3 bases at V and 3 bases at J; junction bases unmatched: 5. The CDR3 has 15 amino acids. CDR1 and CDR2 (germline): MNHEY, SVGEGT. Study observations and caveats: One million T cells yielded diversity estimates that were considered underestimates.

The gene calls are TRBV6-2 or TRBV6-3 and TRBJ1-5; 7 bases align to TRBD1. Source material: blood. The clonotype originates from a woman aged 18 to 35 in good health. The CDR3 loop is CASSYSDRANQPQHF. CDR3 DNA sequence: TGTGCCAGCAGTTATTCCGACAGGGCCAATCAGCCCCAGCATTTT.